This T cell receptor beta chain was captured in a study of cytotoxic CD8 clonotypes in ibrutinib-treated CLL. Target depth was 1 in 200,000 to 1 in 1 million T cells, about 10x per clonotype. This table comes from immunoSEQ multiplex PCR, and its TCRdb copy is limited to in-frame clones, with some not included. Of nearly 50,000 clones listed, 57% were seen once; the top ten hold around a quarter. Genomic DNA for TCR beta libraries, roughly 2 micrograms, came from cryopreserved PBMCs. The CDR3 spans 15 residues. Trimming cost V 4 bases and J 4 bases; bases outside gene matches: 7. Germline CDR1 and CDR2: MNHNY and SVGAGI (reference sequence).

Material: PBMCs, obtained after 24 months of ibrutinib treatment. This clonotype was sampled from a human donor with chronic lymphocytic leukemia. The chain couples TRBV6-6 to TRBJ2-5, with TRBD2 matching over 9 bases. The CDR3 spells CASSWGGGARETQYF. The CDR3 region has the DNA TGTGCCAGCAGTTGGGGCGGGGGGGCCCGAGAGACCCAGTACTTC.